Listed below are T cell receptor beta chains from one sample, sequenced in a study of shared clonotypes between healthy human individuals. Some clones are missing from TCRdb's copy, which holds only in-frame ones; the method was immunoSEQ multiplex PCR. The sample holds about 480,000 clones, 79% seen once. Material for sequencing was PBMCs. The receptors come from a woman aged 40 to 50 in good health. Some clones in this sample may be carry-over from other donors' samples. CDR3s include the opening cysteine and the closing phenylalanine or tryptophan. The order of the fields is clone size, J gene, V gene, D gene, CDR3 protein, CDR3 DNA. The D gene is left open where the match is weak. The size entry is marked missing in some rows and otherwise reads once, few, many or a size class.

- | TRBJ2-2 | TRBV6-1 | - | CASSEDGGDTGELFF | TGTGCCAGCAGTGAAGACGGGGGAGACACCGGGGAGCTGTTTTTT
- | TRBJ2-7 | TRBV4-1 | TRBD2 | CASSHRTSGLIYEQYF | TGCGCCAGCAGCCATCGGACTAGCGGTCTTATCTACGAGCAGTACTTC
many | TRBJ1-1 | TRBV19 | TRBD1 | CASSRLGQDEAFF | TGTGCCAGTAGTAGACTCGGACAGGATGAAGCTTTCTTT
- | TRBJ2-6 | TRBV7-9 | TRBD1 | CASSSIRGRRSGANVLTF | TGTGCCAGCAGCTCGATCAGGGGGCGCAGGTCTGGGGCCAACGTCCTGACTTTC
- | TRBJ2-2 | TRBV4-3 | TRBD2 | CASSPGLAGGFTGELFF | TGCGCCAGCAGCCCCGGACTAGCGGGAGGTTTCACCGGGGAGCTGTTTTTT
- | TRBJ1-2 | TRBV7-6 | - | CASSLGQGEYYGYTF | TGTGCCAGCAGCTTAGGGCAGGGAGAGTACTATGGCTACACCTTC
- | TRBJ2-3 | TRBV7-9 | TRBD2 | CASSMTSSADTQYF | TGTGCCAGCAGCATGACTAGCAGCGCAGATACGCAGTATTTT
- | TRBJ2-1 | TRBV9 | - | CASSVVGLAEQFF | TGTGCCAGCAGCGTAGTTGGTCTTGCAGAGCAGTTCTTC
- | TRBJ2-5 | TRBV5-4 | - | CASSLGTALGEQYF | TGTGCCAGCAGCTTGGGGACAGCGCTTGGGGAGCAGTACTTC
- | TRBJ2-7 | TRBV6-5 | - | CASSQGLAAYEQYF | TGTGCCAGCAGCCAGGGGCTAGCGGCCTACGAGCAGTACTTC
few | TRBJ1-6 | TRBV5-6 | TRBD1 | CASSLLDRDNSPLHF | TGTGCCAGCAGCTTACTAGACAGGGATAATTCACCCCTCCACTTT
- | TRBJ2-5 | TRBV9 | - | CASSPDYSGTQYF | TGTGCCAGCAGCCCCGATTATAGCGGGACCCAGTACTTC
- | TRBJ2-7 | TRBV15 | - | CATSRVAGHLDEQYF | TGTGCCACCAGCAGAGTCGCGGGGCACTTAGACGAGCAGTACTTC
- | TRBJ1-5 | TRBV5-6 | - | CASSCGRIGPLYSNQPQHF | TGTGCCAGCAGCTGCGGGCGGATCGGGCCCCTTTATAGCAATCAGCCCCAGCATTTT
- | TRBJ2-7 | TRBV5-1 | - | CASSLGQGNDEQYF | TGCGCCAGCAGCTTGGGGCAGGGTAACGACGAGCAGTACTTC
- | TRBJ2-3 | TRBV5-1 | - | CASSLGGATSTDTQYF | TGCGCCAGCAGCTTGGGAGGGGCCACTAGCACAGATACGCAGTATTTT
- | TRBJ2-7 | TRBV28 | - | CASASAGRYEQYF | TGTGCCAGCGCATCGGCAGGGCGGTACGAGCAGTACTTC
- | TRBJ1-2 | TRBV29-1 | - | CSVEKRDGYTF | TGCAGCGTTGAAAAGAGAGATGGCTACACCTTC
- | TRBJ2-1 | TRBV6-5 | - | CASNRAGYEQFF | TGTGCCAGCAACCGGGCGGGTTATGAGCAGTTCTTC
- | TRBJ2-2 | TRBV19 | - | CASSPTRGSGGELFF | TGTGCCAGTAGCCCCACCCGGGGATCGGGGGGGGAGCTGTTTTTT
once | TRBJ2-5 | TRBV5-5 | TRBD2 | CASSQPGGQETQYF | TGTGCCAGCAGCCAGCCCGGGGGGCAAGAGACCCAGTACTTC
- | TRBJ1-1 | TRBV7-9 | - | CASTQNTEAFF | TGTGCCAGCACCCAGAACACTGAAGCTTTCTTT
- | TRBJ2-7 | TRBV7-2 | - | CASSFTGSSYEQYF | TGTGCCAGCAGCTTTACAGGGAGCTCCTACGAGCAGTACTTC
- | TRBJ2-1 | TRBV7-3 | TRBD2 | CASRRDYWGNEQFF | TGTGCCAGCCGTCGGGACTACTGGGGCAATGAGCAGTTCTTC
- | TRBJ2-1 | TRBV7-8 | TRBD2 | CASSSPSGPYNEQFF | TGTGCCAGCAGCTCTCCTAGCGGGCCTTACAATGAGCAGTTCTTC
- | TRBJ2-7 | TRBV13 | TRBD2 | CASSFTPLRESNF | TGTGCCAGCAGCTTCACTCCGCTGCGGGAGTCGAACTTC